Sequencing of this TCR beta chain was carried out in a study of blood T cell repertoires in COVID-19. In the study overall: The origin of the acute and convalescent COVID-19 samples was the United States, Italy and Spain. Sources were T cells, B-cell-depleted T cells, or PBMCs; the material itself was cDNA or gDNA.

Per the original data handling: Quantification of nucleated cells was approximated via reference gene primer amplification. Clones were sequenced by immunoSEQ multiplex PCR, and TCRdb holds only the in-frame ones, with some missing. V, J and clone size reflect that table, while D and trimming were determined from the DNA. Among about 110,000 clones, around 85% were seen once, and the ten largest hold approximately 13%. The sequence came from a human donor in a cohort sampled during active COVID-19. Sequenced sample: peripheral blood.

CDR3 in DNA: TGTGCCAGTAGTATGGACAGGGTTCAGCCCCAGCATTTT. Protein: CASSMDRVQPQHF. The chain uses TRBV19 and TRBJ1-5, with 8 bases fitting TRBD1. Germline V gives CDR1 LNHDA, CDR2 SQIVND (reference sequence). The V segment lost 3 bases and the J segment 6 bases; nucleotides outside the gene matches: 1. The CDR3 is made up of 13 amino acids.